This T cell receptor (beta chain) comes out of a study of T cells in Graves' hyperthyroidism and ophthalmopathy. Amplification of TCR beta CDR3 regions was performed using RNA transcripts as template. HTBI primers were employed in a first-round RT-PCR of the TCR CDR3. MiXCR, run by TCRdb on the multiplex PCR reads, gives a single entry per CDR3 protein. The sample yields roughly 300,000 distinct CDR3 sequences, 20% to 25% seen once. V lost 3 bases, J lost 7 bases, and 16 bases lay in between. The CDR3 has 14 residues. CDR1 LGHDT and CDR2 YNNKEL come from the germline V gene (reference sequence). Blood was obtained at the first hyperthyroidism diagnosis, which preceded any ophthalmopathy symptoms. This clonotype showed up many times.

The chain is built from TRBV3-1 and TRBJ2-7, with a weak D call TRBD2 (6 bases). The material sequenced was blood. The receptor was derived from a man between 35 and 55 years old with Graves' hyperthyroidism that later progressed to Graves' ophthalmopathy. The CDR3 region is CASSQSGGIEEQYF. The DNA of the CDR3 is TGTGCCAGCAGCCAGAGCGGCGGGATCGAAGAGCAGTACTTC.